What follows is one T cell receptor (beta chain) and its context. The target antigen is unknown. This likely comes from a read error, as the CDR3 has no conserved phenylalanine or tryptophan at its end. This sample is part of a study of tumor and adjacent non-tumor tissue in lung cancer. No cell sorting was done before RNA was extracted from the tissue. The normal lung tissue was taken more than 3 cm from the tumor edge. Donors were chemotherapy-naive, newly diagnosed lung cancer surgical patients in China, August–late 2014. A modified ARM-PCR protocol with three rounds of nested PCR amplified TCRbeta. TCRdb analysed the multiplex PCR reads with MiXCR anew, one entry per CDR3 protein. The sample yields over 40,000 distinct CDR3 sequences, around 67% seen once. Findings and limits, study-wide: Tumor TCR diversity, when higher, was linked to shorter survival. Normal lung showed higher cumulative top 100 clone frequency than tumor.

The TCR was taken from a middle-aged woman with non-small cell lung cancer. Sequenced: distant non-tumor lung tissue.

As DNA, the CDR3 is TGTGCCAGCAGCTCCTGGGCGACCGGGGTGCTGTTTTCT. Translated: CASSSWATGVLFS. This chain connects TRBV11-2 to TRBJ2-2, with D possibly TRBD2 on 5 matching bases. The germline CDR1 and CDR2 sequences are SGHAT and FQNNGV. The CDR3 loop spans 13 amino acids.